A single sample is the source of the 23 T cell receptor beta chains below, sequenced in a study of breast tumors, draining lymph nodes, adjacent tissues. Breast cancer patients provided tissue from their axillary draining lymph nodes. One entry per CDR3 protein, called by TCRdb with MiXCR from the multiplex PCR reads. The top ten hold 3% to 4% of the sample, which has around 230,000 distinct CDR3 sequences, about 34% seen once. The sequenced sample was axillary lymph node tissue. The receptors come from a female donor with breast cancer. Some clones in this sample may be carry-over from other donors' samples.

The CDR3 region is CASSQGPGEKLFF. CDR3 coding DNA: TGTGCCAGCAGCCAAGGGCCGGGTGAAAAACTGTTTTTT. The V and J genes are TRBV3-1 and TRBJ1-4; the D is unclear. V lost 1 base, J lost 7 bases, and 7 bases lay in between. The CDR3 is 13 amino acids. Germline-derived CDR1 and CDR2 are LGHDT and YNNKEL (reference sequence).

This clonotype was seen at least ten times. V is TRBV20-1 and J is TRBJ1-4, with D uncertain. The V and J ends lost 6 bases and 8 bases respectively, with 13 bases between them. Germline loops: CDR1 DFQATT, CDR2 SNEGSKA (reference sequence). This CDR3 has 12 residues. CDR3 sequence reads: CSALGPGEKLFF. The CDR3 DNA reads as TGCAGTGCCCTGGGCCCGGGGGAAAAACTGTTTTTT.

This clonotype was counted ten times or more. The genes are TRBV20-1 and TRBJ1-2; D is undetermined. With 6 bases removed from V and 4 bases from J, the gap between germline ends came to 12 bases. Germline V gene data show CDR1 as DFQATT and CDR2 as SNEGSKA (reference sequence). The CDR3 runs to 12 residues. The CDR3 DNA reads TGCAGTGCCGCGGACGGGCTCTATGGCTACACCTTC. Translating gives CSAADGLYGYTF.

This clonotype has more than one count but fewer than ten. A much bigger clone sits one base away, suggesting this may be a read error. The final CDR3 position lacks the conserved phenylalanine or tryptophan, pointing to a likely read error. V and J are TRBV7-3 and TRBJ2-5; D gene ambiguous. This CDR3 comprises 14 residues. The V and J ends lost 0 bases and 5 bases respectively, with 10 bases between them. From germline, CDR1 is SGHTA and CDR2 FQGTGA. CDR3 residues: CASSLTPNPETQYL. CDR3 bases: TGTGCCAGCAGCTTAACCCCGAACCCGGAGACCCAGTACCTC.

The genes are TRBV27 and TRBJ2-1; a weak D match, TRBD1 (9 bases). V dropped 6 bases and J dropped 5 bases, with 23 bases sitting between them. The CDR3 covers 17 residues. Germline CDR1 reads MNHEY; CDR2 reads SMNVEV (reference sequence). This CDR3 reads CASRRDRVGSGNNEQFF. CDR3 in DNA: TGTGCCAGCAGACGGGACAGGGTTGGTAGCGGGAACAATGAGCAGTTCTTC.

About this clonotype itself: A read error may be the cause here, since a much bigger clone is one base away. The V and J genes are TRBV19 and TRBJ2-1, with TRBD1 matching 12 bases. Germline V gives CDR1 LNHDA, CDR2 SQIVND (reference sequence). The CDR3 loop spans 18 amino acids. The CDR3 is CASRTGTGGAGSYNGQFF. The CDR3 DNA is TGTGCCAGTAGAACTGGGACAGGGGGCGCGGGGTCCTACAATGGGCAGTTCTTC.

This clonotype came up a few times. The V gene is TRBV2, the J gene TRBJ1-1; D unresolved. CDR3 size: 13 residues. The germline CDR1 and CDR2 sequences are SNHLY and FYNNEI. V was cut by 4 bases and J by 6 bases, with 12 bases left in between. CDR3 residues: CASSVMRVAEAFF. The DNA for the CDR3 is TGTGCCAGCAGTGTTATGAGAGTGGCTGAAGCTTTCTTT.

The V gene is TRBV7-9, the J gene TRBJ2-5; TRBD1 agrees at 10 bases. The CDR3 totals 20 residues. Germline CDR1 and CDR2: SEHNR and FQNEAQ (reference sequence). After removal of 3 bases from V and 5 bases from J, the junction contained 21 bases not matched to a gene. The CDR3 reads CASSLIKPGTGVTSRETQYF. In nucleotides, the CDR3 is TGTGCCAGCAGCTTGATAAAACCCGGGACAGGGGTGACCTCCCGGGAGACCCAGTACTTC.

This clonotype was recorded many times. This chain uses TRBV4-1 with TRBJ1-6; a weak D match, TRBD1 (5 bases). The CDR3 is made up of 17 amino acids. The V and J ends lost 4 bases and 2 bases respectively, with 15 bases between them. Germline CDR1 reads MGHRA; CDR2 reads YSYEKL. The CDR3 reads CASSPRGGVTYNSPLHF. The CDR3 DNA sequence: TGCGCCAGCAGCCCCCGAGGAGGGGTCACCTATAATTCACCCCTCCACTTT.

This clonotype has just a few counts. The gene calls are TRBV3-1 and TRBJ2-7; TRBD2 agrees at 12 bases. This CDR3 region has 16 residues. V shed 7 bases and J 0 bases; nucleotides not matched to a gene: 7. Germline CDR1 LGHDT, CDR2 YNNKEL (reference sequence). The CDR3 region is CASTGLAGQSSYEQYF. CDR3 coding DNA: TGTGCCAGCACGGGACTAGCGGGCCAGAGCTCCTACGAGCAGTACTTC.

This clonotype was seen many times. The rearrangement uses TRBV11-3 and TRBJ2-2, with 9 bases identical to TRBD1. This CDR3 region has 14 residues. Germline V gives CDR1 SGHNT, CDR2 YENEEA. Unmatched junction bases numbered 5, after V lost 5 bases and J lost 7 bases. CDR3 in amino acids: CASSTGTGRGELFF. CDR3 nucleotides: TGTGCCAGCAGCACAGGGACAGGGCGCGGGGAGCTGTTTTTT.

This rearrangement joins TRBV5-1 to TRBJ2-3, with D possibly called TRBD1 or TRBD2 (5 bases each). Germline loops: CDR1 SGHRS, CDR2 YFSETQ. The germline V and J ends were trimmed by 4 bases and 4 bases, with 13 bases remaining between them. The CDR3 spans 14 residues. Here the CDR3 DNA reads TGCGCCAGCAGCCCCGGGACGGGTTCAGATACGCAGTATTTT. It is translated as CASSPGTGSDTQYF.

This clonotype was observed a few times. The V gene is TRBV6-5, the J gene TRBJ2-3; D is perhaps TRBD2 (6 bases). In germline, CDR1 is MNHEY, CDR2 SVGAGI. The CDR3 runs 15 residues. Trimming took 4 bases from V and 1 from J, leaving 12 bases between them. CDR3 coding DNA: TGTGCCAGCAGTTCCCATCCGGGGGGCACAGATACGCAGTATTTT. This encodes CASSSHPGGTDTQYF.

On this clonotype: The CDR3 does not end in the conserved phenylalanine or tryptophan, so this is likely a read error. The chain couples TRBV5-4 to TRBJ2-7, with D perhaps matching TRBD2 (6 bases). The germline V gene encodes CDR1 SGHNT and CDR2 YYREEE (reference sequence). CDR3 length: 14 residues. Trimming removed 2 bases at V and 5 bases at J, with 14 bases between. The CDR3 nucleotides are TGTGCCAGCAGCTTTGACTGGGGCGGGAACGAGCAGTACTAC. This codes for CASSFDWGGNEQYY.

This clonotype was picked up many times. The V gene is TRBV20-1, the J gene TRBJ2-3; 11 bases map to TRBD2. After removal of 5 bases from V and 1 base from J, the junction contained 5 bases not matched to a gene. The CDR3 covers 15 residues. CDR1 and CDR2 (germline): DFQATT, SNEGSKA (reference sequence). DNA of the CDR3: TGCAGTGCTTCCTTAGCGGGGGGGGGCACAGATACGCAGTATTTT. The encoded protein is CSASLAGGGTDTQYF.

This clonotype was seen at least ten times. The V gene is TRBV20-1, the J gene TRBJ2-3; D is perhaps TRBD1 (5 bases). There are 15 residues in the CDR3. The V and J ends lost 0 bases and 4 bases respectively, with 14 bases between them. The germline V gene encodes CDR1 DFQATT and CDR2 SNEGSKA (reference sequence). In DNA form, the CDR3 reads TGCAGTGCTAGAGATTCCGGCCGCAGGGCAGATACGCAGTATTTT. It specifies CSARDSGRRADTQYF.

Comment on this clonotype: One junction end does not reproduce the germline sequence, and a read error may be involved. The chain has TRBV6-5 and TRBJ1-2, with 7 bases identical to TRBD1. This CDR3 is 15 amino acids long. Germline V gene lookup returns CDR1 MNHEY and CDR2 SVGAGI. CDR3 DNA: TGTGCCAGCAGTCACTCGAGGCGAGCAGGGGGTGGCTACACCTTC. This translates into CASSHSRRAGGGYTF.

This clonotype appeared a few times. The J gene is TRBJ2-2, the V gene TRBV7-2, with TRBD2 matching over 14 bases. J lost 6 bases, V lost 5 bases, and 8 bases had no gene match. Per the germline V gene, CDR1 is SGHTA and CDR2 is FQGNSA. The length of the CDR3 is 17 residues. CDR3: CASSPGTSGSWAGELFF. The CDR3 region has the DNA TGTGCCAGCAGCCCGGGGACTAGCGGGAGTTGGGCCGGGGAGCTGTTTTTT.

The chain couples TRBV19 to TRBJ2-5, with 12 bases matching TRBD2. The germline V gene has CDR1 LNHDA and CDR2 SQIVND (reference sequence). V lost 1 base to trimming and J lost 5 bases; unmatched junction nucleotides: 5. The CDR3 totals 16 residues. The CDR3 here is CASSIALAGGPETQYF. The CDR3 DNA follows: TGTGCCAGTAGTATAGCGCTAGCGGGAGGGCCCGAGACCCAGTACTTC.

This clonotype was seen ten or more times. One junction end does not reproduce the germline sequence, and a read error may be involved. The rearrangement uses TRBV5-1 and TRBJ1-6; D unclear. CDR3 size: 14 residues. Germline V gene data show CDR1 as SGHRS and CDR2 as YFSETQ. CDR3 coding DNA: TGCGCCAGCAGCTTGGACAGACCTAATTCCCCCCTCCACTTT. It encodes CASSLDRPNSPLHF.

The chain links TRBV7-9 to TRBJ1-6, with D perhaps matching TRBD1 (6 bases). Trimming removed 2 bases from V and 6 bases from J, with 23 bases in between. Per the germline V gene, CDR1 is SEHNR and CDR2 is FQNEAQ (reference sequence). The CDR3 has 19 residues. CDR3 DNA: TGTGCCAGCAGCTTATGGGCAGGGATAAGTCGACAGGTTAATTCACCCCTCCACTTT. Residues: CASSLWAGISRQVNSPLHF.

The chain couples TRBV19 to TRBJ2-3; 7 bases align to TRBD2. The germline V gene has CDR1 LNHDA and CDR2 SQIVND (reference sequence). CDR3 length equals 16 residues. The V and J ends lost 5 bases and 1 base, in that order; junction bases with no gene match: 9. CDR3 in DNA: TGTGCCAGTAGTGGGGGGTCGAGCGGGGGCACAGATACGCAGTATTTT. Protein: CASSGGSSGGTDTQYF. Full variable domain (rest looked up from reference TRBV19 and TRBJ2-3): DGGITQSPKYLFRKEGQNVTLSCEQNLNHDAMYWYRQDPGQGLRLIYYSQIVNDFQKGDIAEGYSVSREKKESFPLTVTSAQKNPTAFYLCASSGGSSGGTDTQYFGPGTRLTVL.

This clonotype has ten or more counts. For the CDR3, the DNA is TGTGCCAGCAGCAAGGACGGGGGGAAGTACTTC. The encoded protein is CASSKDGGKYF. The J gene is TRBJ2-5, the V gene TRBV7-9; 7 bases are shared with TRBD2. Germline V gives CDR1 SEHNR, CDR2 FQNEAQ (reference sequence). J gave up 12 bases and V 5 bases, and 6 bases lay outside the gene matches. The CDR3 has 11 amino acids.